This T cell receptor beta chain originates from a study of technical replicates of blood from a few donors. Germline V lookup: CDR1 MNHEY, CDR2 SVGAGI. Trimming cost V 6 bases and J 5 bases; bases outside gene matches: 4. The CDR3 contains 13 residues. Method: immunoSEQ multiplex PCR; TCRdb's copy keeps in-frame clones and lacks some. The sample comprises roughly 70,000 clones, 95% to 98% of which are singletons, and approximately 0.3% rests with the top ten. The source is a human donor in good health. Sequencing was performed on T cells isolated from PBMCs. This sequence joins TRBV6-5 and TRBJ2-1, with TRBD2 identical over 7 bases. This CDR3 is CASRLARNNEQFF. The DNA for the CDR3 is TGTGCCAGCAGACTAGCGCGAAACAATGAGCAGTTCTTC.